This TCR beta chain stems from a study of blood T cell dynamics during melanoma immunotherapy. Time point indicated: week 3, after first cycle of checkpoint inhibitor. This clone was seen more than once but under ten times. The CDR3 spans 14 residues. Germline values: CDR1 LNHDA, CDR2 SQIVND (reference sequence). The V gene lost 7 bases and the J gene lost 4 bases, with 13 bases spanning the gap. Sequencing used immunoSEQ multiplex PCR; TCRdb keeps in-frame clones, though not all of them. Found here are approximately 15,000 clones, 92% of them singletons; the top ten hold around 0.99%. This chain links TRBV19 with TRBJ1-4; perhaps TRBD1 as D (5 bases). The source of this sequence is a human donor with melanoma. The sample in question was blood, obtained from a patient treated with checkpoint blockade. CDR3 residues: CASTTMGLNEKLFF. In DNA form, the CDR3 reads TGTGCCAGTACCACTATGGGACTTAATGAAAAACTGTTTTTT.